This TCR beta chain was captured by sequencing in a study of cytomegalovirus exposure and HLA in healthy donors. General study points: Among TCR beta chains, those listed as cytomegalovirus-associated numbered more than 150.

Trimming cost V 0 bases and J 2 bases, with 14 bases left between them. There are 16 residues in the CDR3. The germline V gene encodes CDR1 SGHRS and CDR2 YFSETQ. With regard to this clone: Its antigen remains unidentified.

PCR was performed using 60 Vbeta and 13 Jbeta primers. Only in-frame clones appear in the TCRdb table, and some are missing; sequencing was by immunoSEQ multiplex PCR. The table has some 140,000 clones, approximately 79% seen once. Sequenced: PBMCs. This rearrangement joins TRBV5-1 to TRBJ1-1; D remains ambiguous. This TCR was sampled from a man aged 18 to 30 in good health and CMV-seronegative. CDR3 DNA sequence: TGCGCCAGCAGCTTGGAGCCCGGAACAGCTAACACTGAAGCTTTCTTT. Encoded protein: CASSLEPGTANTEAFF. Variable domain in full (rest from reference TRBV5-1 and TRBJ1-1): KAGVTQTPRYLIKTRGQQVTLSCSPISGHRSVSWYQQTPGQGLQFLFEYFSETQRNKGNFPGRFSGRQFSNSRSEMNVSTLELGDSALYLCASSLEPGTANTEAFFGQGTRLTVV.